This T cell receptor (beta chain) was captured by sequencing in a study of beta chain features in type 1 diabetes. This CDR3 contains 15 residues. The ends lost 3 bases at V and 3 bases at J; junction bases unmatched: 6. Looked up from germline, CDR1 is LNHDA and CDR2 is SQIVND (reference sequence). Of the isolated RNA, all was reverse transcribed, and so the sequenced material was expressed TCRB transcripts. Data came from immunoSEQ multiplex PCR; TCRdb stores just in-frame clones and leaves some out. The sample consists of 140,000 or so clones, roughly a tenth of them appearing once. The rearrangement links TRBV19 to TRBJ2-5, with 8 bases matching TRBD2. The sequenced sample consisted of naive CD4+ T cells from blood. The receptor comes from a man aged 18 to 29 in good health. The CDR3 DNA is TGTGCCAGTAGTATGGGGCGGGGGGAAAAAGAGACCCAGTACTTC. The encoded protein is CASSMGRGEKETQYF. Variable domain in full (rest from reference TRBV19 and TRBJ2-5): DGGITQSPKYLFRKEGQNVTLSCEQNLNHDAMYWYRQDPGQGLRLIYYSQIVNDFQKGDIAEGYSVSREKKESFPLTVTSAQKNPTAFYLCASSMGRGEKETQYFGPGTRLLVL.